Shown below are 8 T cell receptor beta chains from a single sample sequenced in a study of cytomegalovirus exposure and HLA in healthy donors. TCRdb's copy holds only in-frame clones and misses some; the assay was immunoSEQ multiplex PCR. The sample shows 150,000 to 200,000 clones, approximately 86% of them seen only once. The material sequenced was PBMCs. Source of these receptors: a young woman in good health and CMV-seronegative.

The chain carries TRBV7-2 and TRBJ1-2; weak D call: TRBD1 (6 bases). Trimming shortened V by 4 bases and J by 2 bases, and 11 bases separated the two germline ends. This CDR3 is built from 14 residues. Germline V gives CDR1 SGHTA, CDR2 FQGNSA. The CDR3 nucleotides are TGTGCCAGCAGCTCCGGGGGGGCGAACTATGGCTACACCTTC. Translating it yields CASSSGGANYGYTF. Filled out from reference TRBV7-2 and TRBJ1-2, the complete variable domain reads GAGVSQSPSNKVTEKGKDVELRCDPISGHTALYWYRQSLGQGLEFLIYFQGNSAPDKSGLPSDRFSAERTGGSVSTLTIQRTQQEDSAVYLCASSSGGANYGYTFGSGTRLTVV.

The CDR3 DNA is TGTGCCAGTAGTCTGGCCCCTGCGGGAGGGTACAATGAGCAGTTCTTC. Translating gives CASSLAPAGGYNEQFF. The V call is TRBV19, the J call TRBJ2-1, with 9 bases aligning to TRBD2. The V gene end was trimmed by 5 bases and the J gene end by 4 bases; junction bases not matched to a gene: 9. The CDR3 totals 16 residues. Per germline, CDR1 LNHDA and CDR2 SQIVND (reference sequence).

The V gene is TRBV14, the J gene TRBJ2-6; a weak D match, TRBD1 (6 bases). This CDR3 spans 17 amino acids. V lost 4 bases and J lost 0, with 13 bases in between. Germline lookup yields CDR1 SGHDN and CDR2 FVKESK. The CDR3 bases are TGTGCCAGCAGCCCCGGACAGTTTCTCTCTGGGGCCAACGTCCTGACTTTC. Encoded protein: CASSPGQFLSGANVLTF.

V usage is TRBV4-3 and J usage is TRBJ2-7; 11 bases fit TRBD2. The CDR3 is made up of 19 amino acids. Germline V gives CDR1 LGHNA, CDR2 YSLEER. The J segment lost 3 bases and the V segment lost 2 bases, leaving 15 bases of the junction unmatched. The CDR3 DNA sequence: TGCGCCAGCAGCCAAAGATCACTTTTGACTAGCGGGAATTTCTACGAGCAGTACTTC. Translated, it gives CASSQRSLLTSGNFYEQYF.

The chain employs TRBV5-6 and TRBJ2-7; 13 nucleotides align to TRBD2. The trim removed 0 bases at V and 7 bases at J, leaving 10 bases unmatched. CDR3 length equals 17 residues. From germline, CDR1 is SGHDT and CDR2 YYEEEE. This CDR3 reads CASSLEVGLAGVSEQYF. The CDR3 region has the DNA TGTGCCAGCAGCTTGGAGGTCGGACTAGCGGGAGTAAGTGAGCAGTACTTC.

V usage is TRBV4-1 and J usage is TRBJ1-3, with D unresolved. The CDR3 contains 14 residues. Germline V gives CDR1 MGHRA, CDR2 YSYEKL. Between the trimmed V and J ends, which lost 0 bases and 2 bases, there was a span of 5 bases. The CDR3 loop reads CASSQEEAGNTIYF. CDR3 sequence (DNA): TGCGCCAGCAGCCAAGAAGAGGCTGGAAACACCATATATTTT.

This clone showed up just a few times. The chain uses TRBV7-8 and TRBJ2-3, with TRBD2 identical over 8 bases. Per germline, CDR1 SGHVS and CDR2 FQNEAQ. V trimming: 1 base; J trimming: 6 bases; junction bases outside the gene matches: 12. The CDR3 is 17 amino acids. The CDR3 region is CASSLGGTRGTYDTQYF. CDR3 sequence (DNA): TGTGCCAGCAGCTTAGGTGGGACTAGGGGGACATACGATACGCAGTATTTT.

This chain connects TRBV28 to TRBJ2-6, with D possibly matching TRBD2 (6 bases). CDR1 MDHEN and CDR2 SYDVKM come from the germline V gene. The CDR3 length is 16 residues. With 7 bases removed from V and 1 base from J, the gap between germline ends came to 14 bases. CDR3 region: CASMEGAASGANVLTF. The CDR3, as DNA: TGTGCCAGCATGGAGGGAGCTGCTTCTGGGGCCAACGTCCTGACTTTC.